The 32 T cell receptor beta chains listed next were all sequenced from one sample in a study of blood T cell repertoires in COVID-19. Generated by immunoSEQ multiplex PCR, the TCRdb table keeps only in-frame clones and is missing some. The data contain under 200,000 clones, around 82% of them seen just once; the ten biggest clones take up 4.5% to 6.5%. Sequenced sample: PBMCs or T cells enriched from blood (not recorded which). The receptors derive from a woman in her sixties with acute COVID-19.

This clone has a single count. The V call is TRBV21-1, the J call TRBJ2-1; the D call TRBD2 from the table was never checked on the DNA. TRBV21-1 has pseudogene status. CDR3 length equals 16 residues. The CDR3 reads CASSKAQNWGDNEQFF. CDR3 sequence (DNA): TGTGCCAGCAGCAAAGCGCAAAACTGGGGGGACAATGAGCAGTTCTTC.

The chain combines TRBV3-1 (or the pseudogene TRBV3-2) with TRBJ2-5, with TRBD2 matching over 11 bases. CDR3 length: 16 residues. Germline lookup yields CDR1 LGHDT and CDR2 YNNKEL (reference sequence). J gave up 3 bases and V 0 bases, and 3 bases lay outside the gene matches. In DNA, the CDR3 is TGTGCCAGCAGCCAAGACCTTAGCGGGAGGGAAGAGACCCAGTACTTC. Amino acid sequence: CASSQDLSGREETQYF.

The gene calls are TRBV6-4 and TRBJ2-3; maybe TRBD2 (6 bases). Germline CDR1 MRHNA, CDR2 SNTAGT. The length of the CDR3 is 15 residues. V gave up 6 bases and J gave up 2 bases, with 15 bases separating them. The CDR3 loop reads CASSPGLGLTDTQYF. For the CDR3, the DNA is TGTGCCAGCAGCCCGGGACTGGGCCTCACAGATACGCAGTATTTT.

The J gene is TRBJ1-1, the V gene TRBV27; D call uncertain. The germline CDR1 and CDR2 sequences are MNHEY and SMNVEV (reference sequence). CDR3 length equals 11 residues. V shed 3 bases and J shed 10 bases, with 9 bases lying between them. CDR3: CASSLFGRAFF. The CDR3 region has the DNA TGTGCCAGCAGTTTGTTCGGGAGAGCTTTCTTT.

The chain carries TRBV18 and TRBJ1-1; TRBD1 agrees at 9 bases. V lost 2 bases and J lost 7; bases outside the gene matches: 5. CDR1 and CDR2 from the germline V gene are KGHSH and LQKENI. CDR3 length: 14 amino acids. The CDR3 bases are TGTGCCAGCTCACCAACGGGACAGGGTCTTGAAGCTTTCTTT. This encodes CASSPTGQGLEAFF. The full variable domain, with the rest looked up from reference TRBV18 and TRBJ1-1, is NAGVMQNPRHLVRRRGQEARLRCSPMKGHSHVYWYRQLPEEGLKFMVYLQKENIIDESGMPKERFSAEFPKEGPSILRIQQVVRGDSAAYFCASSPTGQGLEAFFGQGTRLTVV.

This clone was seen a handful of times. The chain couples TRBV11-2 to TRBJ1-2; D is unresolved. The germline gives CDR1 SGHAT, CDR2 FQNNGV. The CDR3 is made up of 15 amino acids. V lost 2 bases, J lost 4 bases, and 14 bases lay in between. CDR3 coding DNA: TGTGCCAGCAGCTTACGGGAGGACGGAGGCTATGGCTACACCTTC. This gives the protein CASSLREDGGYGYTF.

This clone was found many times. The chain combines TRBV9 with TRBJ1-4; 10 nucleotides match TRBD1. J was trimmed by 1 base and V by 3 bases; bases with no gene match: 6. This CDR3 is built from 17 residues. CDR1 and CDR2 from the germline V gene are SGDLS and YYNGEE. CDR3 protein: CASSALTGGLTNEKLFF. Here the CDR3 DNA reads TGTGCCAGCAGCGCCCTGACAGGGGGCTTAACTAATGAAAAACTGTTTTTT.

The J gene is TRBJ2-5, the V gene TRBV5-4; no firm D call. Between the trimmed V and J ends, which lost 4 bases and 5 bases, there was a span of 12 bases. The germline gives CDR1 SGHNT, CDR2 YYREEE (reference sequence). This CDR3 contains 13 residues. The CDR3 loop reads CASSLPTEETQYF. The CDR3 DNA is TGTGCCAGCAGCCTCCCAACAGAGGAGACCCAGTACTTC.

This sequence joins TRBV7-2 and TRBJ2-1; 10 bases match TRBD2. Germline V gene lookup returns CDR1 SGHTA and CDR2 FQGNSA. J lost 7 bases, V lost 5 bases, and 17 bases had no gene match. The CDR3 is made up of 18 amino acids. In nucleotides, the CDR3 is TGTGCCAGCAGCCCGGGTCCCCTTCTAGCGGGAGAGTCGAATGAGCAGTTCTTC. It codes for CASSPGPLLAGESNEQFF.

This clone occurred a few times. This chain links TRBV28 with TRBJ2-7; perhaps TRBD1 as D (5 bases). The CDR3 has 15 amino acids. V was clipped by 4 bases and J by 0 bases, with 13 bases between them. Per the germline V gene, CDR1 is MDHEN and CDR2 is SYDVKM. The chain's CDR3 is CASSSTVRISYEQYV. In DNA, the CDR3 is TGTGCCAGCAGTTCGACAGTTAGGATCTCCTACGAGCAGTACGTC.

The rearrangement links TRBV6-5 to TRBJ2-3; D remains ambiguous. Between the trimmed V and J ends, which lost 2 bases and 2 bases, there was a span of 5 bases. In germline, CDR1 is MNHEY, CDR2 SVGAGI. CDR3 length equals 13 residues. The CDR3 loop reads CASSYEHTDTQYF. As DNA, the CDR3 is TGTGCCAGCAGTTACGAGCACACAGATACGCAGTATTTT.

The rearrangement joins TRBV6-5 to TRBJ1-1; no clear D. The ends were cut back, 2 bases at V and 1 base at J, with 5 bases in the middle. Germline CDR1 MNHEY, CDR2 SVGAGI. The length of the CDR3 is 13 residues. CDR3 amino acids: CASSYNRNTEAFF. CDR3 in DNA: TGTGCCAGCAGTTACAACAGGAACACTGAAGCTTTCTTT.

The rearrangement joins TRBV6-5 to TRBJ1-6; no clear D gene. The V gene's germline CDR1 is MNHEY and CDR2 SVGAGI. This CDR3 spans 15 amino acids. Trimming removed 7 bases from V and 10 bases from J, with 20 bases in between. The chain's CDR3 is CASKDSRRANSPLHF. In nucleotides, the CDR3 is TGTGCCAGCAAGGACTCAAGGCGGGCAAACTCACCCCTCCACTTT.

V usage is TRBV3-1 (or the pseudogene TRBV3-2) and J usage is TRBJ1-2; D is ambiguous. V was pared by 0 bases and J by 10 bases, with 9 bases between. The CDR3 consists of 12 residues. CDR1 LGHDT and CDR2 YNNKEL come from the germline V gene (reference sequence). The CDR3 nucleotides are TGTGCCAGCAGCCAAGAGAACAGAAACTACACCTTC. Protein: CASSQENRNYTF.

V gene TRBV18 combines with J gene TRBJ1-5; 7 bases match TRBD1. J lost 4 bases, V lost 3 bases, and 3 bases had no gene match. The CDR3 sequence is 14 residues long. Germline V gives CDR1 KGHSH, CDR2 LQKENI. CDR3 loop: CASSPGQSNQPQHF. CDR3 DNA sequence: TGTGCCAGCTCACCGGGACAGAGTAATCAGCCCCAGCATTTT. Full variable domain (outside the CDR3, taken from reference TRBV18 and TRBJ1-5): NAGVMQNPRHLVRRRGQEARLRCSPMKGHSHVYWYRQLPEEGLKFMVYLQKENIIDESGMPKERFSAEFPKEGPSILRIQQVVRGDSAAYFCASSPGQSNQPQHFGDGTRLSIL.

The table lists this clone with many counts. The chain combines TRBV7-9 with TRBJ2-7; 13 bases are shared with TRBD2. V shed 4 bases and J 0 bases; nucleotides not matched to a gene: 12. Per germline, CDR1 SEHNR and CDR2 FQNEAQ (reference sequence). The CDR3 extends over 19 amino acids. The DNA of the CDR3 is TGTGCCAGCAGCTCGATTAGGGACCGGACTAGCGGGAGCTCCTACGAGCAGTACTTC. As protein: CASSSIRDRTSGSSYEQYF.

This clone was found once. V gene TRBV10-3 combines with J gene TRBJ1-4; 8 bases are shared with TRBD1. The J segment lost 0 bases and the V segment lost 4 bases, leaving 4 bases of the junction unmatched. CDR1 is ENHRY, CDR2 SYGVKD, per germline. The CDR3 loop spans 16 amino acids. DNA for the CDR3: TGTGCCATCAGTGGGGGACAGGCTGCAACTAATGAAAAACTGTTTTTT. Translating gives CAISGGQAATNEKLFF.

This clone was detected only once. The CDR3 protein is CASSTTGTSGFGELFF. CDR3 in DNA: TGTGCCAGCAGCACTACCGGGACTAGCGGGTTCGGGGAGCTGTTTTTT. This chain joins TRBV5-4 and TRBJ2-2; 12 bases align to TRBD2. After removal of 4 bases from V and 7 bases from J, the junction contained 8 bases not matched to a gene. The CDR3 spans 16 residues. Germline V lookup: CDR1 SGHNT, CDR2 YYREEE (reference sequence).

CDR3 protein: CASSYPQGSRNEQFF. The DNA of the CDR3 is TGTGCCAGCAGTTACCCGCAGGGCAGTCGGAATGAGCAGTTCTTC. The chain couples TRBV6-2 or TRBV6-3 to TRBJ2-1, with D maybe TRBD1 (5 bases). Germline V gene sequence: CDR1 MNHEY, CDR2 SVGEGT. Trimming cost V 2 bases and J 7 bases, with 15 bases left between them. CDR3 length equals 15 residues.

The J gene is TRBJ2-7, the V gene TRBV6-6; the D gene could be TRBD1 or TRBD2 (7 bases each). CDR3 length equals 12 residues. Between the trimmed V and J ends, which lost 10 bases and 5 bases, there was a span of 15 bases. Germline lookup yields CDR1 MNHNY and CDR2 SVGAGI (reference sequence). The CDR3 nucleotides read TGTGCCACCAGACAGGGAGGGCACGAGCAGTACTTC. It encodes CATRQGGHEQYF.

This sequence joins TRBV4-1 and TRBJ1-1; possibly TRBD1 for D (6 bases). The CDR3 has 13 amino acids. V dropped 8 bases and J dropped 1 base, with 11 bases sitting between them. CDR1 is MGHRA and CDR2 is YSYEKL in the germline V gene. CDR3 in DNA: TGCGCCAGCCAGGGGCGGACGAACACTGAAGCTTTCTTT. This encodes CASQGRTNTEAFF.

The V call is TRBV6-2 or TRBV6-3, the J call TRBJ1-5; 9 bases agree with TRBD1. V was clipped by 4 bases and J by 11 bases; unmatched bases: 9. The CDR3 has 14 amino acids. Germline CDR1 and CDR2: MNHEY and SVGEGT. The CDR3 here is CASSWTDRGGSQHF. CDR3 nucleotides: TGTGCCAGCAGTTGGACGGACAGGGGAGGTTCCCAGCATTTT.

This chain connects TRBV7-2 to TRBJ2-1; D is possibly TRBD2 (5 bases). Germline V lookup: CDR1 SGHTA, CDR2 FQGNSA. Trimming cost V 5 bases and J 4 bases, with 21 bases left between them. The CDR3 has 17 residues. The CDR3 DNA follows: TGTGCCAGCAGCCTTGGCGGGTTCTTGCAGAGTTACAATGAGCAGTTCTTC. Translated, it gives CASSLGGFLQSYNEQFF.

The chain combines TRBV7-2 with TRBJ1-1, with 9 bases aligning to TRBD1. CDR3 size: 13 residues. The V gene end was trimmed by 0 bases and the J gene end by 11 bases; junction bases not matched to a gene: 4. Germline-derived CDR1 and CDR2 are SGHTA and FQGNSA. CDR3 protein: CASSLAVDRGAFF. CDR3 coding DNA: TGTGCCAGCAGCTTAGCGGTCGACAGGGGGGCTTTCTTT.

This clone came up once. The chain uses TRBV7-9 and TRBJ2-1; 8 nucleotides match TRBD1. Germline CDR1 SEHNR, CDR2 FQNEAQ (reference sequence). J lost 8 bases, V lost 5 bases, and 5 bases had no gene match. The CDR3 is 13 residues long. Here the CDR3 DNA reads TGTGCCAGCAGCCCGGACAGGGTTCATGAGCAGTTCTTC. Its protein product is CASSPDRVHEQFF.

V gene TRBV7-2 combines with J gene TRBJ2-3; 7 bases agree with TRBD2. With V trimmed by 3 bases and J by 0 bases, 6 bases remained unmatched. This CDR3 spans 16 amino acids. Per the germline V gene, CDR1 is SGHTA and CDR2 is FQGNSA. The CDR3 bases are TGTGCCAGCAGCTTGTACCCAGCGGGGAGCACAGATACGCAGTATTTT. It codes for CASSLYPAGSTDTQYF.

This chain joins TRBV5-4 and TRBJ2-3; TRBD1 matches at 11 bases. The CDR3 has 15 amino acids. V lost 3 bases, J lost 5 bases, and 5 bases stayed unmatched. Germline V gene lookup returns CDR1 SGHNT and CDR2 YYREEE (reference sequence). CDR3 DNA: TGTGCCAGCAGCTCGGACAGGGGGCGGAAAGATACGCAGTATTTT. This gives the protein CASSSDRGRKDTQYF.

The DNA of the CDR3 is TGCGCCAGCAGCAGCGGGGGTGGCACAGATACGCAGTATTTT. Translated: CASSSGGGTDTQYF. The rearrangement links TRBV10-1 to TRBJ2-3, with TRBD2 identical over 8 bases. Germline assignment: CDR1 WNHNN and CDR2 SYGVQD (reference sequence). The CDR3 runs 14 residues. Trimming took 6 bases from V and 1 from J; bases not matched to a gene: 3.

The genes are TRBV7-9 and TRBJ2-3; no reliable D call. V lost 5 bases and J lost 4, with 7 bases in between. Germline assignment: CDR1 SEHNR and CDR2 FQNEAQ (reference sequence). The CDR3 runs to 12 residues. The CDR3 nucleotides are TGTGCCAGCAGCCCGGTGGCAGATACGCAGTATTTT. Amino acid sequence: CASSPVADTQYF.

The chain couples TRBV24-1 to TRBJ2-2; 9 bases map to TRBD2. The CDR3 covers 16 residues. Trimming at V came to 2 bases and at J to 2 bases, leaving 2 bases not matched to a gene. The germline V gene encodes CDR1 KGHDR and CDR2 SFDVKD. CDR3 residues: CATSDSSGINTGELFF. The CDR3 region has the DNA TGTGCCACCAGTGATTCTAGCGGGATAAACACCGGGGAGCTGTTTTTT.

In its sample, this clone was seen a few times. The chain carries TRBV6-6 and TRBJ1-2, with D possibly TRBD1 on 5 matching bases. Germline V gene lookup returns CDR1 MNHNY and CDR2 SVGAGI (reference sequence). V lost 2 bases and J 4 bases, leaving 11 bases between the germline ends. This CDR3 comprises 14 residues. CDR3 sequence (DNA): TGTGCCAGCAGTTACCAAGGGGAGGGCTATGGCTACACCTTC. Its protein is CASSYQGEGYGYTF.

The chain uses TRBV9 and TRBJ2-5, with TRBD1 identical over 9 bases. Looked up from germline, CDR1 is SGDLS and CDR2 is YYNGEE. V lost 0 bases to trimming and J lost 5 bases; unmatched junction nucleotides: 8. The CDR3 consists of 16 residues. Here the CDR3 DNA reads TGTGCCAGCAGCGTAGGGGGGACAGGGTCCGGGGAGACCCAGTACTTC. Its protein is CASSVGGTGSGETQYF. The whole variable domain, filled in from reference TRBV9 and TRBJ2-5, reads DSGVTQTPKHLITATGQRVTLRCSPRSGDLSVYWYQQSLDQGLQFLIQYYNGEERAKGNILERFSAQQFPDLHSELNLSSLELGDSALYFCASSVGGTGSGETQYFGPGTRLLVL.